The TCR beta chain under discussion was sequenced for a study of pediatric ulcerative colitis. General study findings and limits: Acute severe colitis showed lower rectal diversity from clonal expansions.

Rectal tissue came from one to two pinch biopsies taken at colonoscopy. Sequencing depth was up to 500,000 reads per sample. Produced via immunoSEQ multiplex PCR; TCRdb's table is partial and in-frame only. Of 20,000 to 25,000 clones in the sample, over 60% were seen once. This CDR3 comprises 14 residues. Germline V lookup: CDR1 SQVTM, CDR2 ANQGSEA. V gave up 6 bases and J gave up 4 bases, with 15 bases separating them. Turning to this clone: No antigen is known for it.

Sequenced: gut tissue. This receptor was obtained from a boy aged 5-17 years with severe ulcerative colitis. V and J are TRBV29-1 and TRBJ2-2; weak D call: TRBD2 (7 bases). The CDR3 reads CSVGGAQVTGELFF. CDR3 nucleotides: TGCAGCGTGGGGGGGGCCCAGGTCACCGGGGAGCTGTTTTTT.